Given below is one T cell receptor beta chain in context. No cognate antigen has been identified for it. No quality values exist for individual bases; no much larger clone is one base distant. The cohort consisted of fewer than 700 healthy bone marrow donors. At the time of sampling, every cohort member was nominally healthy, though immune exposures that went unrecorded were likely present. The donor tested CMV seropositive, placing the donor among the 250 to 350 seropositive members of the cohort. A peripheral blood sample was collected from each donor, and TCR beta sequencing was performed on peripheral blood mononuclear cells. The Qiagen DNeasy Blood Extraction Kit was used to extract genomic DNA from the blood cell samples. The sample is drawn from a study of cytomegalovirus exposure and HLA in healthy donors (dated by TCRdb to the late 2010s). For the wider study: According to an earlier analysis of 587 of the donors, 150 million to 200 million T cells yielded over 100 million unique TCR beta sequences and about 300 Gb of sequence data. In a later genetic analysis, genome-wide SNP genotypes for about three fifths of the roughly 670 donors were used, and that subset was treated as a discovery cohort. The study was designed to test whether signatures of past pathogen exposure could be identified by cataloging public T cell receptors. HLA typing included class I and class II loci at four-digit resolution. To decide whether each TCR beta V gene segment behaved as functional or pseudogenic, an earlier analysis of approximately 620 of the donors relied on high-throughput TCR beta sequencing. Among over 350 genotyped donors of the cohort, an average of approximately 240,000 unique TCR beta nucleotide sequences were sequenced per donor, around a sixth of them non-productive. The number of donors typed differed by locus, with about 629-630 for A, B, C, DRB1 and DQB1, roughly 550 for DQA1, approximately 570 for DPA1, and 450 to 480 for DPB1. Besides the first cohort of roughly 640 subjects, a separate validation cohort made up of over 100 different subjects was used. To study patterns of TCR occurrence, a later analysis re-analyzed previously published TCR beta repertoires from more than 550 donors and added high-resolution HLA genotyping. Donor age, sex, ethnicity and CMV serostatus were compiled together with the repertoire data. High-throughput TCR immunosequencing, statistical association of individual TCRs with disease status, and machine learning were combined to predict cytomegalovirus infection status. Every discovery cohort repertoire had been produced on one sequencing platform. In the later analysis, no new phenotypic data were used to find candidate immune exposures; instead, reliance was placed on TCR beta sequences and their occurrence across donors. The genetic ancestry cluster associated with self-reported Caucasian donors included roughly four fifths of the 300 to 400 genotyped donors. An early release covering roughly 600 HLA-typed donors comprised around 300 gigabases of sequencing data and about 90 million unique TCR sequences. The T cell repertoires of some 700 subjects were profiled by immunosequencing and related to cytomegalovirus serostatus. About five DR-DQ haplotypes were handled as single units for association and clustering, since linkage in the cohort was strong.

What the work shows at the level of the full study, not this receptor alone: Only TCR beta chains were sequenced in this cohort, and the absence of alpha or paired-chain data limited detectable features. Because HLA typing was missing for some donors at each locus, association tests included only the typed subset. According to a later analysis, TCR association rates differed among HLA loci, with DRB1 alleles showing the most associated TCRs and HLA-C alleles showing the fewest. Correlated functional status among segregating V segments might be attributable to linkage disequilibrium, but an unknown experimental factor could not be ruled out. Broadly in line with IMGT annotations, most TCR beta V segments showed up in productive rearrangements about 90% or about 30% of the time in an earlier analysis of some 590 of the donors. Most TCR sequences were seen in very few donors, while some public TCRs were found in many individuals. Assigning TCR associations to individual alleles was difficult when HLA alleles, especially DR and DQ, strongly co-occurred. V-gene and J-gene trimming of TCR beta chains was associated with a missense DCLRE1C variant in a later genetic analysis, and the association was replicated in an independent cohort. CMV serostatus was the only immune exposure information available for the cohort. A total of some 180 TCR beta chains were listed by the study as associated with cytomegalovirus. Three of the identified cytomegalovirus-associated TCR beta chains were confirmed in vitro to be specific for cytomegalovirus antigens. At a false discovery rate of 0.05, a later analysis linked under 20,000 TCR beta sequences to specific HLA alleles. Most CMV-associated TCR beta chains appeared to be HLA-restricted in a later analysis, and the HLA associations seemed to be driven largely by CMV exposure. In a later genetic analysis, fewer N-insertions in productive TCRs were reported among donors in an Asian-associated ancestry cluster than the 666-donor mean. The classifier was reported to diagnose cytomegalovirus status with high specificity and sensitivity in both the original cohort and the validation cohort. The earlier analysis of some 540 of the donors excluded roughly 17 rarely observed V segments, including chromosome 9 orphons, because counts were too low. In a later analysis, HLA-associated TCR beta chains showed more clonal expansion and lower generation probabilities than non-associated chains that were equally common. A further reported finding was that TCR beta sequences accurately predicted the HLA-A and HLA-B alleles for most subjects in the first cohort. A later analysis reported that several top co-occurrence clusters appeared linked to parvovirus B19, influenza, CMV and Epstein-Barr virus. The presence/absence analyses assumed that sequencing depth was roughly uniform across donors, and that assumption may not be true. According to the authors, the approach could potentially be generalized to other disease states and immunological phenotypes. A cluster of highly shared sequence variants was judged likely to be a technical artifact of the sequencing pipeline.

Receptor libraries were prepared by the immunoSEQ multiplex PCR assay. For the multiplex PCR, a mixture combining 60 forward primers for TCR Vbeta segments and 13 reverse primers for TCR Jbeta segments was used. Amplification of the CDR3 region of rearranged TCR beta genes was performed with a multiplex PCR assay on genomic DNA. Amplified TCR beta libraries were sequenced as 87-base-pair reads on the Illumina HiSeq System. The authors' analysis ran thus. In a later analysis, about 80 million unique TCR beta chains were counted across the approximately 640 repertoires, and approximately 11 million of these chains were shared by at least two donors. To remove PCR and sequencing errors, raw reads were error-corrected and collapsed into unique sequences using a nearest-neighbor algorithm that merged closely related sequences. CDR3 sequences were aligned to IMGT reference sequences to assign V, D and J gene segments. For a sequence to be retained, at least a six-nucleotide match to both a V gene segment and a J gene segment was required. A rearrangement was called productive if the CDR3 had no stop codons and remained in frame with V and J, and every other rearrangement was called non-productive. Following IMGT convention, CDR3 was defined as the stretch from the second conserved V-encoded cysteine up to the conserved J-encoded phenylalanine. Sequences without an unambiguous match to a single V gene segment were excluded from the earlier analysis of about 630 of the donors. In an earlier analysis of several hundred of the donors, a V segment was called functional when productive rearrangements were above 56.7%, and segregating when the standard deviation between donors exceeded 5%. To diagnose cytomegalovirus status from the catalog of TCR beta chain sequences, a statistical classification framework was built. A later analysis assigned V and J genes by comparing TCR nucleotide sequences with IMGT/GENE-DB human TR gene sequences. Using the TCRdist pipeline, a later analysis assigned CDR3 sequences along with most-parsimonious VDJ recombination scenarios. In a later analysis, each TCR beta chain was defined by its CDR3 amino acid sequence together with its V-gene family, and reads lacking a unique V-gene family were excluded. A later analysis removed 500 to 600 highly shared, low-generation-probability nucleotide sequences to deal with suspected cross-contamination and a sequencing artifact. For each public chain, a later analysis derived a clonal expansion index from normalized ranks of inferred template counts within each repertoire. In a later analysis, generation probabilities were computed using a VDJ recombination model fitted to out-of-frame rearrangements, and the results were checked against IGoR. Hypergeometric tests were used in a later analysis to score TCR-TCR, TCR-HLA and TCR-CMV co-occurrence, with a repertoire-size bias correction applied to the TCR pairs. To estimate false discovery rates, a later analysis permuted the HLA or CMV assignments 20 times. A later analysis grouped co-occurring TCRs with DBSCAN, adding TCRdist sequence similarity when clustering within HLA-allele-positive subsets. Repertoires with fewer than 30,000 or more than 120,000 public chains, plus five repertoires with anomalous nucleotide sharing, were excluded from co-occurrence clustering. This immuneACCESS table, as held by TCRdb, lists in-frame sequences with V and J called but not all clones. Of the missing ones, under half trace to an unresolved V gene in checked studies; the others have no known cause. That table supplies the V and J calls and clone size; D and trimming were determined from the DNA. The sample data list 64,000 or so clones, and approximately 70% of these were observed just once. Clones ranked in the top ten supply about 10% of the sample.

The sequence derives from a woman aged 45-65 years in good health and CMV-seropositive. Material: PBMCs.

The sequenced DNA is TGTGCCAGCAGCGCCGGGACTAGCCCCTACGAGCAGTACTTC. This sequence encodes CASSAGTSPYEQYF. The chain is made from TRBV7-6 and TRBJ2-7, with 9 bases in between that match TRBD2. The CDR3 spans 14 residues, from the cysteine through the phenylalanine. Just CDR3 DNA is preserved here, 42 bases in frame from base 1. Based on the germline V gene, the CDR1 and CDR2 sequences are SGHVS and FNYEAQ. Clipping removes 5 bases from V and 2 bases from J, with 4 as the unmatched junction base count.